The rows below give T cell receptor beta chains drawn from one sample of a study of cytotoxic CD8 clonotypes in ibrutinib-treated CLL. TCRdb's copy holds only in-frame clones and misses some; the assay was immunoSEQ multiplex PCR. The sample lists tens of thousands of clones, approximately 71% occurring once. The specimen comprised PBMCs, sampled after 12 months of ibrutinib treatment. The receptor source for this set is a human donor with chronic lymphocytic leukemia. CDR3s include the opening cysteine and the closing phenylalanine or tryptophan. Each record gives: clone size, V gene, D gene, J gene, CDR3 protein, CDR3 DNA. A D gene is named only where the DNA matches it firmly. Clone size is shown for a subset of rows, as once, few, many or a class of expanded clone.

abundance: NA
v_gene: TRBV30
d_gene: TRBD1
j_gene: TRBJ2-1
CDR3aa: CACHGTAPNEQFF
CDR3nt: TGTGCCTGCCACGGGACAGCCCCCAATGAGCAGTTCTTC

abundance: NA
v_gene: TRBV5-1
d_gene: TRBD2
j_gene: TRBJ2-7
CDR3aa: CAPQGGGGYEQYF
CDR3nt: TGCGCCCCCCAGGGCGGGGGGGGCTACGAGCAGTACTTC

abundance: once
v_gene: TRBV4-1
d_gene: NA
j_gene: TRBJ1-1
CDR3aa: CASSQDRARKEDGEAFF
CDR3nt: TGCGCCAGCAGCCAAGATAGGGCCAGGAAAGAGGACGGCGAAGCTTTCTTT

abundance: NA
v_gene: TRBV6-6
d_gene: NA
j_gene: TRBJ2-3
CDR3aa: CASSGRGADTQYF
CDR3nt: TGTGCCAGCAGTGGCAGGGGAGCAGATACGCAGTATTTT

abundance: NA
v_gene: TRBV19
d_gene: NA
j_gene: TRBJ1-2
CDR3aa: CASTYSRTLNYGYTF
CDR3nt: TGTGCCAGTACCTATAGTCGGACGCTTAACTATGGCTACACCTTC

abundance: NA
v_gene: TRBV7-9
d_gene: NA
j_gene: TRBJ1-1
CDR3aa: CASSLVSHLNTEAFF
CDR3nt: TGTGCCAGCAGCTTAGTATCTCATTTGAACACTGAAGCTTTCTTT

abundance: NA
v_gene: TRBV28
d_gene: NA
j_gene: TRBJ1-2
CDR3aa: CASSFRDLDGYTF
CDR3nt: TGTGCCAGCAGTTTCAGGGATTTGGATGGCTACACCTTC

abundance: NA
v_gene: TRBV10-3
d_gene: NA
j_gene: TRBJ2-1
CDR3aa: CAISDGVRGYNEQFF
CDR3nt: TGTGCCATCAGTGATGGGGTCAGAGGTTACAATGAGCAGTTCTTC

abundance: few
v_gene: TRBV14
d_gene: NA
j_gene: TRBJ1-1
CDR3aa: CASSQGGRAFF
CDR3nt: TGTGCCAGCAGCCAAGGTGGGAGGGCTTTCTTT

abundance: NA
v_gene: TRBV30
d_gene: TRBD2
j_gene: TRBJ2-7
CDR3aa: CAWRRGGSEQYF
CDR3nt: TGTGCCTGGAGGCGGGGGGGTTCCGAGCAGTACTTC

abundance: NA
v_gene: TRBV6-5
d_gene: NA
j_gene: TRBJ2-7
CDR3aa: CASKKQGTLYEQYF
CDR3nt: TGTGCCAGCAAAAAACAGGGGACTCTCTACGAGCAGTACTTC

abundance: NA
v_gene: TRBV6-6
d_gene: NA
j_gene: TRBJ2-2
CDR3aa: CASRGYRAEESGELFF
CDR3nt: TGTGCCAGCAGGGGATACAGGGCGGAAGAATCCGGGGAGCTGTTTTTT

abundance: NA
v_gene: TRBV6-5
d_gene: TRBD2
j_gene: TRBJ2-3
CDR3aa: CASSYLPGGADTQYF
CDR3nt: TGTGCCAGCAGTTACCTTCCCGGGGGGGCAGATACGCAGTATTTT

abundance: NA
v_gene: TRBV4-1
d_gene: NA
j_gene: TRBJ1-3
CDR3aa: CASSQEEFTGTFSGNTIYF
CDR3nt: TGCGCCAGCAGCCAAGAAGAATTTACAGGGACCTTCTCTGGAAACACCATATATTTT

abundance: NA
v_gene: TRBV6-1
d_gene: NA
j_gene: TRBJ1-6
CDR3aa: CASSEEKGFSSYNSPLHF
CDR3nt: TGTGCCAGCAGTGAAGAGAAAGGGTTTTCCTCCTATAATTCACCCCTCCACTTT

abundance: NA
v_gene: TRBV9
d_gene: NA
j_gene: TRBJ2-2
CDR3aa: CASSVGASVVTGELFF
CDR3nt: TGTGCCAGCAGCGTAGGTGCTAGCGTCGTCACCGGGGAGCTGTTTTTT

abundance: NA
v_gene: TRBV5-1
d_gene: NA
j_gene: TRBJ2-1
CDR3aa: CASSNVLSSYNEQFF
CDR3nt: TGCGCCAGCAGCAATGTGTTGAGCTCCTACAATGAGCAGTTCTTC

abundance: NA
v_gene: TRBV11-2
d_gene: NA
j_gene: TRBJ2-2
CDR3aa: CASSSPSGELFF
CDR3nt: TGTGCCAGCAGCTCCCCATCCGGGGAGCTGTTTTTT

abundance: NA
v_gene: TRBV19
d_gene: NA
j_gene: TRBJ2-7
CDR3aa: CASSTVPGHHSYEQYF
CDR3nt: TGTGCCAGTAGTACAGTACCGGGACACCACTCCTACGAGCAGTACTTC

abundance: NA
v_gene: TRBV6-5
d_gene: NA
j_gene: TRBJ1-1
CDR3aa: CASSYPGQGNTEAFF
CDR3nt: TGTGCCAGCAGTTACCCGGGGCAGGGTAACACTGAAGCTTTCTTT

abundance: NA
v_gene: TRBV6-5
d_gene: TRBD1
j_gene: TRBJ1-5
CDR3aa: CASSPSWTGEQPQHF
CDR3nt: TGTGCCAGCAGTCCCTCATGGACAGGGGAACAGCCCCAGCATTTT

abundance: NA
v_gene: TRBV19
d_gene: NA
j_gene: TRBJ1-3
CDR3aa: CASSMKQGTGNTIYF
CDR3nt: TGTGCCAGTAGTATGAAGCAGGGGACTGGAAACACCATATATTTT

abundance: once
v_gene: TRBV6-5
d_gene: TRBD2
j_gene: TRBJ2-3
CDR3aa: CASRRRRGALDTQYF
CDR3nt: TGTGCCAGCAGGAGGAGGCGGGGGGCGCTAGATACGCAGTATTTT

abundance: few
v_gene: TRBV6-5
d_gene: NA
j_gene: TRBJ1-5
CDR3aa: CATWGGGSNQPQHF
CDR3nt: TGTGCCACCTGGGGGGGAGGTAGCAATCAGCCCCAGCATTTT

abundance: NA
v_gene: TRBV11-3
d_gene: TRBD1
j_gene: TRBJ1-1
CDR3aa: CASSAGQAGTEAFF
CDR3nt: TGTGCCAGCAGCGCTGGACAGGCGGGTACTGAAGCTTTCTTT

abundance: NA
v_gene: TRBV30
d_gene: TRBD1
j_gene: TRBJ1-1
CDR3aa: CAWRAGTGVGGAFF
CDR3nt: TGTGCCTGGAGGGCCGGGACAGGGGTCGGGGGAGCTTTCTTT

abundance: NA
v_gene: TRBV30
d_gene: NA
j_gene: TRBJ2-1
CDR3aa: CAWGDYNEQFF
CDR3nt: TGTGCCTGGGGGGATTACAATGAGCAGTTCTTC

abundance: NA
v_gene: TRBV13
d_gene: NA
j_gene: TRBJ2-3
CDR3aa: CASSSAAGGRTDTQYF
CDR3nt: TGTGCCAGCAGCTCCGCGGCCGGGGGCCGCACAGATACGCAGTATTTT

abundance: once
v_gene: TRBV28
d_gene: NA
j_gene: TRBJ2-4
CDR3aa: CASRLGGSQNIQYF
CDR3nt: TGTGCCAGCAGGCTGGGTGGGAGCCAAAACATTCAGTACTTC